This is a list of T cell receptor beta chains from one sample in a study of T cells in Graves' hyperthyroidism and ophthalmopathy. TCRdb recomputed calls from the multiplex PCR reads with MiXCR, one row per CDR3 protein. The sample records roughly 420,000 distinct CDR3 sequences, about a sixth being singletons. Sequences were obtained from blood. The source of these receptors is a young woman with Graves' hyperthyroidism. Each CDR3 is given with its conserved first and last residue. D genes are given only for firm matches. The listing skips clone size in some rows; elsewhere it reads once, few, many or a size class.

V gene	clone size	D gene	J gene	CDR3 DNA	CDR3 protein
TRBV12-3/TRBV12-4	many	TRBD1	TRBJ1-6	TGTGCCAGCAGCTACGGGCAGGGGGCATCACCCCTCCACTTT	CASSYGQGASPLHF
TRBV20-1	many	.	TRBJ2-7	TGCAGTGCTGGGACGGCCGTTTACGAGCAGTACTTC	CSAGTAVYEQYF
TRBV6-1	many	.	TRBJ2-7	TGTGCCAGCATTAAGCGCGCCTCCTACGAGCAGTACTTC	CASIKRASYEQYF
TRBV11-3	many	.	TRBJ1-1	TGTGCCAGCAGCCCGGGGTTGGGGGATGACACTGAAGCTTTCTTT	CASSPGLGDDTEAFF
TRBV7-2	many	.	TRBJ2-1	TGTGCCAGCAGCTTAGGGACCGCAGGAAGCTCCTACAATGAGCAGTTCTTC	CASSLGTAGSSYNEQFF
TRBV6-1	many	TRBD1	TRBJ1-6	TGTGCCGGCAACAGGGGTGGGTATAATTCACCCCTCCACTTT	CAGNRGGYNSPLHF
TRBV11-1	.	.	TRBJ2-7	TGTGCCAGCAGCTTCGGGCCGATGGGGGGCGAGCAGTACTTC	CASSFGPMGGEQYF
TRBV18	few	.	TRBJ2-1	TGTGCCAGCTCACCTACGACGGGACCGAGCTCCTACAATGAGCAGTTCTTC	CASSPTTGPSSYNEQFF
TRBV4-2	few	TRBD2	TRBJ2-3	TGTGCCAGCAGCCAAATCGGGGGGACTGCCACAGATACGCAGTATTTT	CASSQIGGTATDTQYF
TRBV28	few	.	TRBJ2-7	TGTGCCAGCAGTTTCCCGGGGACGGTCTACGAGCAGTACTTC	CASSFPGTVYEQYF
TRBV7-7	many	.	TRBJ2-5	TGTGCTAGCAGCCCACAGGTGACTCAAGAGACCCAGTACTTC	CASSPQVTQETQYF
TRBV7-8	few	.	TRBJ2-1	TGTGCCAGCAGCTGGGGTACGGGGGTAAGGTACAATGAGCAGTTCTTC	CASSWGTGVRYNEQFF
TRBV2	many	.	TRBJ2-7	TGTGCCAGCAGCCGGACGGTGCGGGTGCAGTACTTC	CASSRTVRVQYF
TRBV28	.	.	TRBJ2-2	TGTGCCAGCAGGCCTCGGGGCCCCTTTAATTCCGGGGAGCTGTTTTTT	CASRPRGPFNSGELFF
TRBV27	many	TRBD1	TRBJ2-5	TGTGCCAGCAGACAAGCAGGGGGCCGGGAGACCCAGTACTTC	CASRQAGGRETQYF
TRBV20-1	.	.	TRBJ1-2	TGCAGTACTAGAGGTGGACAGTCCTATGGCTACACCTTC	CSTRGGQSYGYTF
TRBV6-1	once	TRBD2	TRBJ2-5	TGTGCCAGCAGGGGCCGGGGGGGCCAAGAGACCCAGTACTTC	CASRGRGGQETQYF
TRBV7-2	many	.	TRBJ1-2	TGTGCCAGCAGCCCCGGGACTAACGGGATCTATGGCTACACCTTC	CASSPGTNGIYGYTF
TRBV6-5	many	TRBD2	TRBJ2-5	TGTGCCAGCAGTTACTCGAATGGGAGGGGAGAGACCCAGTACTTC	CASSYSNGRGETQYF
TRBV28	many	TRBD1	TRBJ2-1	TGTGCCAGCAGTCCACCGGGACAGACCTACAATGAGCAGTTCTTC	CASSPPGQTYNEQFF
TRBV20-1	many	.	TRBJ2-5	TGCAGTGCTGGGGAGGAGACCCAGTACTTC	CSAGEETQYF
TRBV7-2	many	.	TRBJ2-7	TGTGCCAGCAGCTTAGGTGGTTTGGGCTACGAGCAGTACTTC	CASSLGGLGYEQYF
TRBV18	.	TRBD1	TRBJ2-3	TGTGCCAGCTCACCGATTACAGGGGTGGCAGCAGATACGCAGTATTTT	CASSPITGVAADTQYF
TRBV7-9	many	TRBD1	TRBJ2-3	TGTGCCAGCAGAGGACAGGGGGCAGATACGCAGTATTTT	CASRGQGADTQYF
TRBV29-1	.	.	TRBJ1-1	.	CSVAQGAIGTETFF
TRBV11-1	many	TRBD1	TRBJ2-7	TGTGCCAGCAGCGCCGACAGGGCGTACGAGCAGTACTTC	CASSADRAYEQYF
TRBV12-3/TRBV12-4	few	TRBD2	TRBJ2-1	TGTGCCAGCAGCTTGGCTAGCGGGTGGAATGAGCAGTTCTTC	CASSLASGWNEQFF
TRBV28	.	.	TRBJ2-1	TGTGCCAGCGGCTTAGGGGGATCCTACAATGAGCAGTTCTTC	CASGLGGSYNEQFF
TRBV4-2	many	.	TRBJ1-1	TGTGCCAGCAGCGCAATCCCCATGAACACTGAAGCTTTCTTT	CASSAIPMNTEAFF
TRBV6-1	.	TRBD2	TRBJ2-3	TGTGCCAGCAGTCATGGACTAGCGGGGGGTTCCACAGGTACGCAGTATTTT	CASSHGLAGGSTGTQYF
TRBV28	many	.	TRBJ2-3	TGTGCCAGCAGTTTACGACCGAACTTCCCAGATACGCAGTATTTT	CASSLRPNFPDTQYF
TRBV10-3	.	.	TRBJ1-5	TGTGCCATCAGTCCGGGGTTGGGTCAGCCCCAGCATTTT	CAISPGLGQPQHF
TRBV7-2	many	TRBD1	TRBJ1-2	TGTGCCGGGGGAGGGGGCAGGTTTGGCTACACCTTC	CAGGGGRFGYTF
TRBV2	many	.	TRBJ2-1	TGTGCCAGCAGCCGCCTAGAGCAGTTCTTC	CASSRLEQFF
TRBV12-3/TRBV12-4	.	TRBD1	TRBJ1-2	TGTGCCAGCAGTAACCGGGACAGGGTTCCTGTCCAGGATGGCTACACCTTC	CASSNRDRVPVQDGYTF
TRBV27	many	.	TRBJ2-7	TGTGCCAGCAGCCCCTTTAGCGGACCAGGGTACGAGCAGTACTTC	CASSPFSGPGYEQYF
TRBV12-3/TRBV12-4	many	.	TRBJ2-7	TGTGCCAGCAGTCCAACGCAGGGCCCTTACTACGAGCAGTACTTC	CASSPTQGPYYEQYF
TRBV6-1	many	TRBD1	TRBJ2-1	TGTGCCAGCAACGGTCAGGGGGCTTCCTACAATGAGCAGTTCTTC	CASNGQGASYNEQFF
TRBV24-1	many	TRBD2	TRBJ2-1	TGTGCCACCAGTGACTTGGGACTAGCGGATAACAATGAGCAGTTCTTC	CATSDLGLADNNEQFF
TRBV12-3/TRBV12-4	.	.	TRBJ2-5	TGTGCCAGCAGACTGGGCCCCCTGGGAGAGACCCAGTACTTC	CASRLGPLGETQYF
TRBV4-1	many	.	TRBJ2-3	TGCGCCAGCAGACTACTGATCGGTCTCTATACGCAGTATTTT	CASRLLIGLYTQYF
TRBV2	many	.	TRBJ2-3	TGTGCCAGCAGCGGCCGGAGGGGCACAGATACGCAGTATTTT	CASSGRRGTDTQYF
TRBV6-2/TRBV6-3	.	TRBD2	TRBJ2-1	TGTGCCAGCAGCCGCGGGACTAGCGGGAACAATGAGCAGTTCTTC	CASSRGTSGNNEQFF
TRBV30	many	.	TRBJ1-2	TGTGCCTGGGGCCCACAGATAAACTATGGCTACACCTTC	CAWGPQINYGYTF
TRBV7-2	many	.	TRBJ2-7	TGTGCCAGCATTCAGGGACCCTACTCCTACGAGCAGTACTTC	CASIQGPYSYEQYF
TRBV2	many	.	TRBJ2-5	TGTGCCAGCAGTAGACAGGAAGAGACCCAGTACTTC	CASSRQEETQYF
TRBV5-8	many	.	TRBJ2-3	TGTGCCAGCAGCTCCGTTTCGTTGGAAGATACGCAGTATTTT	CASSSVSLEDTQYF
TRBV9	.	.	TRBJ1-2	TGTGCCAGCAGCGCGAATGACAGGAACTATGGCTACACCTTC	CASSANDRNYGYTF
TRBV10-2	many	TRBD1	TRBJ2-3	TGCGCCAGCAGTGAGTTTAAGGGGGCCACAGATACGCAGTATTTT	CASSEFKGATDTQYF
TRBV29-1	.	TRBD1	TRBJ1-1	TGCAGTGGCCAAACGCAGGGGGGCACTGAAGCTTTCTTT	CSGQTQGGTEAFF
TRBV6-5	many	.	TRBJ1-2	TGTGCCAGCAGTTACCAAACAGCGACAACGTATGGCTACACCTTC	CASSYQTATTYGYTF
TRBV19	.	TRBD1	TRBJ1-5	TGTGCCAGTAGTACAGGGACAGGGGGGAGCAATCAGCCCCAGCATTTT	CASSTGTGGSNQPQHF
TRBV20-1	many	.	TRBJ2-1	TGCAGTGCTGCGAGGGGGGGCTCTACCTACAATGAGCAGTTCTTC	CSAARGGSTYNEQFF
TRBV19	few	.	TRBJ2-6	TGTGCCAGTAGTAGCACTTCCCTCGGTGGGGCCAACGTCCTGACTTTC	CASSSTSLGGANVLTF
TRBV5-6	many	.	TRBJ2-7	TGTGCCAGCAGCTTGAATCGGGGCGAGCAGTACTTC	CASSLNRGEQYF